This is a list of T cell receptor beta chains from one sample in a study of blood T cells in healthy people across ages. TCRdb fed the 5' RACE reads into MiXCR, producing one record per CDR3 protein. The table includes roughly 550,000 distinct CDR3 sequences, around 24% detected once. The same data also contributed to another study, on T cells of mothers and their children.

The specimen was blood. The source of these receptors is a boy aged 5-17 years in good health. Both conserved end residues are part of each CDR3. Each record gives: D gene, J gene, V gene, clone size, CDR3 DNA, CDR3 protein. D genes are given only for firm matches. Clone size, where shown, is once, few, many, or a class for clones that have expanded.

- | TRBJ2-3 | TRBV7-2 | - | TGTGCCAGCAGCGGTTTCGTTTTGGTCTCGGATCCAGATACGCAGTATTTT | CASSGFVLVSDPDTQYF
TRBD2 | TRBJ2-7 | TRBV20-1 | few | TGCAGTGCTGAAACTAGCGGGGGTTCCTACGAGCAGTACTTC | CSAETSGGSYEQYF
- | TRBJ1-1 | TRBV29-1 | - | TGCAGCGTTGAGGCAGGGCCCGTGAACACTGAAGCTTTCTTT | CSVEAGPVNTEAFF
- | TRBJ1-4 | TRBV20-1 | - | TGCAGTGCTAGAGACGGGCAGGGACTCGAAAAACTGTTTTTT | CSARDGQGLEKLFF
TRBD2 | TRBJ2-5 | TRBV29-1 | many | TGCAGCGTCCTAAAGCTAGCGGGAGGGGGACAAGAGACCCAGTACTTC | CSVLKLAGGGQETQYF
- | TRBJ2-5 | TRBV6-5 | - | TGTGCCAGCAGAGACAGAGTCCAAGAGACCCAGTACTTC | CASRDRVQETQYF
- | TRBJ2-1 | TRBV19 | few | TGTGCCAGTAGTATGGGATCAGGGTACAATGAGCAGTTCTTC | CASSMGSGYNEQFF
- | TRBJ1-2 | TRBV6-5 | - | TGTGCCAGCAGTCCCATTAAGGCCGATGGCTACACCTTC | CASSPIKADGYTF
TRBD2 | TRBJ2-5 | TRBV7-2 | few | TGTGCCAGCAGCACCCTAGCGGGGGAGACCCAGTACTTC | CASSTLAGETQYF
- | TRBJ1-6 | TRBV27 | - | TGTGCCAGCAGTTTAAGGACTTCACCCCTCCACTTT | CASSLRTSPLHF
- | TRBJ1-1 | TRBV6-2/TRBV6-3 | few | TGTGCCAGCACCTTGGACGGTAACACTGAAGCTTTCTTT | CASTLDGNTEAFF
- | TRBJ1-1 | TRBV7-2 | - | TGTGCCAGCAGCTTAGTCACAATGAACACTGAAGCTTTCTTT | CASSLVTMNTEAFF
- | TRBJ2-3 | TRBV29-1 | few | TGCAGCGTTGAGCGGAGGGGTACGCAGTATTTT | CSVERRGTQYF
TRBD1 | TRBJ1-5 | TRBV4-1 | - | TGCGCCAGCAGCCAAGATCGGATGGAGGGGGCCATTGGCAATCAGCCCCAGCATTTT | CASSQDRMEGAIGNQPQHF
- | TRBJ2-4 | TRBV4-3 | - | TGCGCCAGCAGCCAAAATCACAGGTCAACGGGGGCCAAAAACATTCAGTACTTC | CASSQNHRSTGAKNIQYF
TRBD1 | TRBJ1-2 | TRBV25-1 | once | TGTGCCAGCAGCCCAGGGGGAGCGAAGGGCTACACCTTC | CASSPGGAKGYTF
TRBD2 | TRBJ2-2 | TRBV13 | - | TGTGCCAGCAGACCTCCTAGCGGGGGGGCCGGGGAGCTGTTTTTT | CASRPPSGGAGELFF
- | TRBJ1-4 | TRBV29-1 | many | TGCAGCGCCTCGGTACGGGGTGAAAAACTGTTTTTT | CSASVRGEKLFF
- | TRBJ2-5 | TRBV7-2 | - | TGTGCCAGCAGCATAGGACTAGCAAGGGGGCCCGGGGAGACCCAGTACTTC | CASSIGLARGPGETQYF
TRBD2 | TRBJ2-1 | TRBV11-2 | - | TGTGCCAGCAGCTCCTTGCGGGGGGGAACCTACAATGAGCAGTTCTTC | CASSSLRGGTYNEQFF
- | TRBJ1-1 | TRBV6-5 | few | TGTGCCAGCAGTTCCAGCACCGGGCCCACCCACCGACAGCCCACTGAAGCTTTCTTT | CASSSSTGPTHRQPTEAFF
TRBD1 | TRBJ1-1 | TRBV20-1 | - | TGCAGTGCTGATACGGGACAGGGCTACACTGAAGCTTTCTTT | CSADTGQGYTEAFF
TRBD1 | TRBJ2-1 | TRBV4-1 | few | TGCGCCAGCAGCCAAGGATCCGGGACAGGGCAAAATGAGCAGTTCTTC | CASSQGSGTGQNEQFF
- | TRBJ2-1 | TRBV6-5 | - | TGTGCCAGCAGCCTTCCTGGCGCTCCAAAGCAGTTCTTC | CASSLPGAPKQFF
TRBD1 | TRBJ2-7 | TRBV27 | - | TGTGCCAGCAGTTTAACAGGGGGCTTCTACGAGCAGTACTTC | CASSLTGGFYEQYF
- | TRBJ2-7 | TRBV20-1 | - | TGCAGTGCGAGACCCGGGGCAGTCACGGAGCAGTACTTC | CSARPGAVTEQYF
- | TRBJ1-3 | TRBV2 | few | TGTGCCAGCGGGCCCGACTGGCGTAGAGGAAACACCATATATTTT | CASGPDWRRGNTIYF
TRBD1 | TRBJ2-7 | TRBV13 | - | TGTGCCAGCAGCTTAGGCCGAGGACAGGGGGCTGGGTCCTACGAGCAGTACTTC | CASSLGRGQGAGSYEQYF
TRBD2 | TRBJ2-7 | TRBV7-9 | - | TGTGCCAGCAGCTGGGGGGGAATGGCCTACGAGCAGTACTTC | CASSWGGMAYEQYF
TRBD1 | TRBJ1-4 | TRBV28 | few | TGTGCCAGCAGTTTGGGACAGCGACTTGCAACTAATGAAAAACTGTTTTTT | CASSLGQRLATNEKLFF
- | TRBJ2-7 | TRBV20-1 | - | TGCAGTGCGTTGGGGACGGAGGCCTACGAGCAGTACTTC | CSALGTEAYEQYF
TRBD1 | TRBJ2-7 | TRBV6-6 | - | TGTGCCAGCAGGGCCGGGACAGGGATCCCCCACGAGCAGTACTTC | CASRAGTGIPHEQYF
TRBD2 | TRBJ2-1 | TRBV3-1 | - | TGTGCCAGCAGCCAAGATCCGATGGGCACTAGCGGGAGAAATGAGCAGTTCTTC | CASSQDPMGTSGRNEQFF
- | TRBJ2-1 | TRBV4-1 | - | TGCGCCAGCAGCCCAGCAGGCTCCTACAATGAGCAGTTCTTC | CASSPAGSYNEQFF
- | TRBJ2-5 | TRBV2 | - | TGTGCCAGCTCCAGCTCTCAAATCCAAGAGACCCAGTACTTC | CASSSSQIQETQYF
- | TRBJ2-3 | TRBV29-1 | - | TGCAGCGTACACTCGGGGGGCACAGATACGCAGTATTTT | CSVHSGGTDTQYF
TRBD2 | TRBJ2-1 | TRBV11-2 | - | TGTGCCAGCAGCTTTAGCGGGAGGGAAGTGAATGAGCAGTTCTTC | CASSFSGREVNEQFF
- | TRBJ1-1 | TRBV19 | - | TGTGCCAGTAGTATAGAGATGAACACTGAAGCTTTCTTT | CASSIEMNTEAFF
- | TRBJ2-6 | TRBV3-1 | - | TGTGCCAGCAGCGGCACGCGCTCTGGGGCCAACGTCCTGACTTTC | CASSGTRSGANVLTF
TRBD2 | TRBJ2-7 | TRBV29-1 | - | TGCAGCGTTGTGTTGCGGGACTACTCCTACGAGCAGTGCTTC | CSVVLRDYSYEQCF
- | TRBJ2-5 | TRBV20-1 | many | TGCAGTGCTAGAGATAGAACTAGAGTCCAAGAGACCCAGTACTTC | CSARDRTRVQETQYF
- | TRBJ2-5 | TRBV29-1 | few | TGCAGCGTTGACCGGGGGAGAAAGACCCAGTACTTC | CSVDRGRKTQYF
- | TRBJ2-1 | TRBV7-8 | once | TGTGCCAGCAGCTTAGAATGGTCGGCCAATGAGCAGTTCTTC | CASSLEWSANEQFF
- | TRBJ2-5 | TRBV2 | - | TGTGCCAGCAGTGAGCAGGGGCTGGGGACCCAGTACTTC | CASSEQGLGTQYF
- | TRBJ2-3 | TRBV15 | - | TGTGCCACCGGCAGAGATGGGCTAGGGGGCACAGATACGCAGTATTTT | CATGRDGLGGTDTQYF
- | TRBJ2-7 | TRBV20-1 | few | TGCAGTGCTCCTCAAGGGACAGCTCGGGGACTCGCGCAGTACTTC | CSAPQGTARGLAQYF
TRBD2 | TRBJ2-7 | TRBV7-2 | few | TGTGCCAGCAGCCTAGGGGCGGGAGCGCTCTACGAGCAGTACTTC | CASSLGAGALYEQYF
TRBD2 | TRBJ2-5 | TRBV13 | few | TGTGCCAGCAGCTTATTGGCGGGGGGGTACCAAGAGACCCAGTACTTC | CASSLLAGGYQETQYF
TRBD1 | TRBJ2-7 | TRBV30 | - | TGTGCCTGGAACGGACAGGGTGACGAGCAGTACTTC | CAWNGQGDEQYF
- | TRBJ2-2 | TRBV7-9 | - | TGTGCCAGCACCATGGATGGGACCGGGGAGCTGTTTTTT | CASTMDGTGELFF
TRBD1 | TRBJ1-2 | TRBV2 | few | TGTGCCAGCATACAGGGGTATGATGGCTACACCTTC | CASIQGYDGYTF
TRBD1 | TRBJ1-1 | TRBV4-1 | - | TGCGCCAGCAGCCAAGATGGGGGGGCCAGGGGGAAAACTGAAGCTTTCTTT | CASSQDGGARGKTEAFF